This is a list of T cell receptor beta chains from one sample in a study of OX40 agonist ivuxolimab in advanced cancers. Profiled with immunoSEQ multiplex PCR; TCRdb holds only in-frame clones, not every one. The sample holds around 40,000 clones; around four fifths are singletons and the top ten take about 20%. The sequencing used CD4+ or CD8+ T cells sorted from blood, collected in a trial of the OX40 agonist ivuxolimab. These receptors were collected from an adult with an advanced solid tumor such as melanoma, head and neck, liver or kidney cancer. CDR3s include the opening cysteine and the closing phenylalanine or tryptophan. Each record gives: V gene, D gene, clone size, J gene, CDR3 DNA, CDR3 protein. A D gene is named only where the DNA matches it firmly. Size is stated for part of the rows, as once, few or many counts, or as a class when the clone is expanded.

V gene: TRBV28; D gene: .; clone size: .; J gene: TRBJ2-7; CDR3 DNA: TGTGCCAGCAGCAACATGGGGGAACTTCGCGAGCAGTACTTC; CDR3 protein: CASSNMGELREQYF
V gene: TRBV7-2; D gene: .; clone size: .; J gene: TRBJ2-3; CDR3 DNA: TGTGCCAGCAGCTTTAGTAGGGGGGGGCGTACGCAGTATTTT; CDR3 protein: CASSFSRGGRTQYF
V gene: TRBV6-6; D gene: .; clone size: .; J gene: TRBJ1-5; CDR3 DNA: TGTGCCAGCAGACTGTCCAGGGGCCAGCCCCAGCATTTT; CDR3 protein: CASRLSRGQPQHF
V gene: TRBV2; D gene: .; clone size: .; J gene: TRBJ2-7; CDR3 DNA: TGTGCCAGCAGTGTTCCGGGGCGGTTCGAGCAGTACTTC; CDR3 protein: CASSVPGRFEQYF
V gene: TRBV5-1; D gene: TRBD1; clone size: .; J gene: TRBJ1-4; CDR3 DNA: TGCGCCAGCAGCTTGGGGGGACAGCCCGGGGAAAAACTGTTTTTT; CDR3 protein: CASSLGGQPGEKLFF
V gene: TRBV7-8; D gene: .; clone size: .; J gene: TRBJ2-1; CDR3 DNA: TGTGCCAGCAGCTTAGGGACTACCTACAATGAGCAGTTCTTC; CDR3 protein: CASSLGTTYNEQFF
V gene: TRBV14; D gene: TRBD1; clone size: .; J gene: TRBJ1-1; CDR3 DNA: TGTGCCAGCAGCCAACATGGGACAGGTCGAAACACTGAAGCTTTCTTT; CDR3 protein: CASSQHGTGRNTEAFF
V gene: TRBV11-3; D gene: .; clone size: .; J gene: TRBJ2-3; CDR3 DNA: TGTGCCAGCAGCTTCCGGGGACGGGTCACAGATACGCAGTATTTT; CDR3 protein: CASSFRGRVTDTQYF
V gene: TRBV4-3; D gene: TRBD2; clone size: .; J gene: TRBJ2-1; CDR3 DNA: TGCGCCAGCAGCCGCCAGACTAGCGGGGGCAACAATGAGCAGTTCTTC; CDR3 protein: CASSRQTSGGNNEQFF
V gene: TRBV7-2; D gene: .; clone size: .; J gene: TRBJ2-2; CDR3 DNA: TGTGCCAGCAGCCCGCGGAACACCGGGGAGCTGTTTTTT; CDR3 protein: CASSPRNTGELFF
V gene: TRBV28; D gene: .; clone size: .; J gene: TRBJ1-2; CDR3 DNA: TGTGCCAGCAGCCCTGGGCGGTTCGTGGGGGCCTACTATGGCTACACCTTC; CDR3 protein: CASSPGRFVGAYYGYTF
V gene: TRBV6-1; D gene: .; clone size: .; J gene: TRBJ1-6; CDR3 DNA: TGTGCCAGCAGTGGGGGGGAGGGGTTCAGTTCACCCCTCCACTTT; CDR3 protein: CASSGGEGFSSPLHF
V gene: TRBV9; D gene: TRBD1; clone size: .; J gene: TRBJ2-6; CDR3 DNA: TGTGTCAGCAGCGGACGGACAGGGGCTACCGGGGCCAACGTCCTGACTTTC; CDR3 protein: CVSSGRTGATGANVLTF
V gene: TRBV10-2; D gene: TRBD1; clone size: .; J gene: TRBJ1-1; CDR3 DNA: TGCGCCAGCAGAGACACCGGGACAGGGGCGACTGAAGCTTTCTTT; CDR3 protein: CASRDTGTGATEAFF
V gene: TRBV6-6; D gene: .; clone size: .; J gene: TRBJ2-1; CDR3 DNA: TGTGCCAGCAGCCTCTCGAGACTCGAGCAGTTCTTC; CDR3 protein: CASSLSRLEQFF
V gene: TRBV4-3; D gene: TRBD1; clone size: .; J gene: TRBJ2-7; CDR3 DNA: TGCGCCAGCAGCCAAGGGGGGACAGGGGTCGAGCAGTACTTC; CDR3 protein: CASSQGGTGVEQYF
V gene: TRBV5-1; D gene: .; clone size: .; J gene: TRBJ2-5; CDR3 DNA: TGCGCCAGCAGCTCCCGCGGAGGGGGGGCAGGAGAGACCCAGTACTTC; CDR3 protein: CASSSRGGGAGETQYF
V gene: TRBV14; D gene: TRBD1; clone size: few; J gene: TRBJ2-7; CDR3 DNA: TGTGCCAGCAGCCCCTTTAAATTATGGGACAGAAAATACGAGCAGTACTTC; CDR3 protein: CASSPFKLWDRKYEQYF
V gene: TRBV30; D gene: .; clone size: once; J gene: TRBJ1-2; CDR3 DNA: TGTGCCTGGAGGGGGACTTTCCACTATGGCTACACCTTC; CDR3 protein: CAWRGTFHYGYTF
V gene: TRBV7-2; D gene: TRBD1; clone size: .; J gene: TRBJ1-1; CDR3 DNA: TGTGCCAGCAGCTTAGATGTAGGGGGCCGTATTGAAGCTTTCTTT; CDR3 protein: CASSLDVGGRIEAFF
V gene: TRBV10-3; D gene: .; clone size: .; J gene: TRBJ2-7; CDR3 DNA: TGTGCCATCAGTGAGTCGAGGCGGGACTACGAGCAGTACTTC; CDR3 protein: CAISESRRDYEQYF
V gene: TRBV18; D gene: .; clone size: .; J gene: TRBJ1-1; CDR3 DNA: TGTGCCAGCTCACCAGAGGGCCAGGCTATGAACACTGAAGCTTTCTTT; CDR3 protein: CASSPEGQAMNTEAFF
V gene: TRBV29-1; D gene: .; clone size: .; J gene: TRBJ2-7; CDR3 DNA: TGCAGCGTGGCAGTATATCACTCCTACGAGCAGTACTTC; CDR3 protein: CSVAVYHSYEQYF
V gene: TRBV6-1; D gene: .; clone size: .; J gene: TRBJ1-2; CDR3 DNA: TGTGCCAGCAGTAAAAACAGGGCGGACTATGGCTACACCTTC; CDR3 protein: CASSKNRADYGYTF
V gene: TRBV28; D gene: .; clone size: .; J gene: TRBJ2-3; CDR3 DNA: TGTGCCAGCAGTCGCGTCACAGATACGCAGTATTTT; CDR3 protein: CASSRVTDTQYF